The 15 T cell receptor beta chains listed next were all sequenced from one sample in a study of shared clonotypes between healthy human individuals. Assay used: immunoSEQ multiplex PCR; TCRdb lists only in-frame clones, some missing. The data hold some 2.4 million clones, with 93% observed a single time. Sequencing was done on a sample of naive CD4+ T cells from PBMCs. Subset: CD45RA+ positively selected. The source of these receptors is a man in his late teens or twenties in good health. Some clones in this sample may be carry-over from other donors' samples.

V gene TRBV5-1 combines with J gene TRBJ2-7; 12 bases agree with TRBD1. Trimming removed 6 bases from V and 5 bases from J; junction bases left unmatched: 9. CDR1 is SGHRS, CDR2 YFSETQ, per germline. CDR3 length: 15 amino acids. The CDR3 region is CASNPRGQGAHEQYF. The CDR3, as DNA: TGCGCCAGCAACCCGCGGGGACAGGGGGCCCACGAGCAGTACTTC.

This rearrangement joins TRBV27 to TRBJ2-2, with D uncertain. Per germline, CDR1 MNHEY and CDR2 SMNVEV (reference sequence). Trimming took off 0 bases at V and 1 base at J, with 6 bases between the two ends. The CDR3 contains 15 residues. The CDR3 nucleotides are TGTGCCAGCAGTTTATCTGGGGTGAACACCGGGGAGCTGTTTTTT. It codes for CASSLSGVNTGELFF.

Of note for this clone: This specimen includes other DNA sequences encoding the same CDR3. The CDR3 is CASSSPGARGTDTQYF. The CDR3 DNA reads as TGTGCCAGCAGTTCGCCCGGGGCCCGGGGCACAGATACGCAGTATTTT. The chain employs TRBV28 and TRBJ2-3; the D gene could be TRBD1 or TRBD2 (5 bases each). Germline V gene sequence: CDR1 MDHEN, CDR2 SYDVKM. V was cut by 4 bases and J by 1 base, with 15 bases left in between. The CDR3 covers 16 residues.

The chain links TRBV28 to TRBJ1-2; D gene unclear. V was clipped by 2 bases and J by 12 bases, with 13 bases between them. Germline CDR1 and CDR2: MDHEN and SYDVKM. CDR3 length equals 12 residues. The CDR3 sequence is CASSLDRGAHTF. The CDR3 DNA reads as TGTGCCAGCAGTTTAGATCGGGGAGCGCACACCTTC.

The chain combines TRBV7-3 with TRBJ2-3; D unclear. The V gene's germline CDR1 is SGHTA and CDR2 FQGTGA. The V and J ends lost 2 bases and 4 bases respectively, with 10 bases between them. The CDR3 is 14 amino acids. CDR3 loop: CASSLSGQADTQYF. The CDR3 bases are TGTGCCAGCAGCTTATCCGGGCAGGCAGATACGCAGTATTTT.

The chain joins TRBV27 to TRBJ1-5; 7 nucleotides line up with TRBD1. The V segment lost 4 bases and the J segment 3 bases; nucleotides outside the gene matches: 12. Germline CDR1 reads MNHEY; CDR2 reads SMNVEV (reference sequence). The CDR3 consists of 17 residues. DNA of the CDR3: TGTGCCAGCAGTTCACGGACAGGATGGGCGGTCAATCAGCCCCAGCATTTT. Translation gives CASSSRTGWAVNQPQHF.

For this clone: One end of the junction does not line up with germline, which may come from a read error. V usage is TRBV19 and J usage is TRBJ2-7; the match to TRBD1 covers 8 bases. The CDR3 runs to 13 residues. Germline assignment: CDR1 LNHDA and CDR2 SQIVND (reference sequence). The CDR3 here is CASSVDRGREQYF. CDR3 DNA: TGTGCCAGTAGTGTAGACAGGGGTAGAGAGCAGTACTTC.

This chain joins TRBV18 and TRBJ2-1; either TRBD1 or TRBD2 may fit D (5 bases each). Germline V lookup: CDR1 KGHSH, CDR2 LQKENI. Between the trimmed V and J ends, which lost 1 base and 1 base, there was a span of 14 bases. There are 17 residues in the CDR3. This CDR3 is CASSPLSGSGSYNEQFF. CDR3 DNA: TGTGCCAGCTCACCACTTTCGGGGTCAGGGTCCTACAATGAGCAGTTCTTC.

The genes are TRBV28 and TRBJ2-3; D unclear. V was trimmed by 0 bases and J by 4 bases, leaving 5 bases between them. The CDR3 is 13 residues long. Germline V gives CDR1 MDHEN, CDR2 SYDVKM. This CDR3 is CASSLWVPDTQYF. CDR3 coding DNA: TGTGCCAGCAGTTTATGGGTCCCAGATACGCAGTATTTT.

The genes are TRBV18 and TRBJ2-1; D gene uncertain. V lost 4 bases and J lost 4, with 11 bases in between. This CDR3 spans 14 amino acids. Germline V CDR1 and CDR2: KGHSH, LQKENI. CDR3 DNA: TGTGCCAGCTCACACCCCGTGGGGTACAATGAGCAGTTCTTC. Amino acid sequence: CASSHPVGYNEQFF.

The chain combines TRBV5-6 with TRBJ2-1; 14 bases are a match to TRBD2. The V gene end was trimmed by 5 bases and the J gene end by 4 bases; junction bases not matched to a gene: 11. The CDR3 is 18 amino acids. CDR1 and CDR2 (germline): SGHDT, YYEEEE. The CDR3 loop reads CASSSGTSGRIRYNEQFF. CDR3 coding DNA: TGTGCCAGCAGTTCCGGGACTAGCGGGAGAATTAGGTACAATGAGCAGTTCTTC.

The CDR3 nucleotides read TGTGCCAGCAATTTAGGACAGGGATATAATTCACCCCTCCACTTT. Amino acids: CASNLGQGYNSPLHF. The chain has TRBV6-5 and TRBJ1-6, with TRBD1 matching 8 bases. The CDR3 consists of 15 residues. The V and J ends lost 7 bases and 4 bases, in that order; junction bases with no gene match: 6. Germline V gene sequence: CDR1 MNHEY, CDR2 SVGAGI.

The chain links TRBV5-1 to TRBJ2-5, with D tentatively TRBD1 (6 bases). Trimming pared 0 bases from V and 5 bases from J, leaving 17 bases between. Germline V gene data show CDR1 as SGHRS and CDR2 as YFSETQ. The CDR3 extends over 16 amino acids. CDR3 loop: CASSLGDRTARETQYF. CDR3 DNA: TGCGCCAGCAGCTTGGGAGACAGGACGGCGCGGGAGACCCAGTACTTC.

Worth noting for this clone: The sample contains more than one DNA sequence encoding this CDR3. CDR3 DNA sequence: TGTGCCAGCTCACCCCCGGGAAGTCGCACAGATACGCAGTATTTT. This translates into CASSPPGSRTDTQYF. The rearrangement joins TRBV18 to TRBJ2-3, with a possible D match to TRBD2 (5 bases). The CDR3 runs 15 residues. Per the germline V gene, CDR1 is KGHSH and CDR2 is LQKENI. The V end lost 3 bases, the J end lost 1 base, and 11 bases lay between the germline ends.

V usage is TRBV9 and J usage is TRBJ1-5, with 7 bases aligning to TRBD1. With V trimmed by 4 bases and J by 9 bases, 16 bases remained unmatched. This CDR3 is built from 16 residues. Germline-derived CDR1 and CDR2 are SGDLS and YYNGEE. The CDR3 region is CASSPTMGGDSAPQHF. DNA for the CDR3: TGTGCCAGCAGCCCAACGATGGGTGGGGACAGTGCGCCCCAGCATTTT. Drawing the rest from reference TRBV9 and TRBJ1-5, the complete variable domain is DSGVTQTPKHLITATGQRVTLRCSPRSGDLSVYWYQQSLDQGLQFLIQYYNGEERAKGNILERFSAQQFPDLHSELNLSSLELGDSALYFCASSPTMGGDSAPQHFGDGTRLSIL.